This is a list of T cell receptor beta chains from one sample in a study of T cell responses to AZD1222 COVID-19 vaccine. Assay: immunoSEQ multiplex PCR; the TCRdb copy retains only in-frame clones and omits some. The sample holds around 130,000 clones; 85% to 95% are singletons and the top ten take roughly 6.6%. Sample: peripheral blood, taken on day 0 of AZD1222 vaccination. The receptors were gathered from an adult in good health. Both conserved end residues are part of each CDR3. D genes are given only for firm matches. The size of a clone is reported for some rows only, either as once, few or many, or as a class for expanded clones.

size	V	J	length	D	CDR3	DNA
.	TRBV10-3	TRBJ2-1	13	.	CANQEYAGDEQFF	TGTGCCAACCAAGAGTATGCAGGGGATGAGCAGTTCTTC
.	TRBV19	TRBJ1-1	12	.	CASSRGRTEAFF	TGTGCCAGTTCCAGAGGGCGGACTGAAGCTTTCTTT
.	TRBV4-1	TRBJ2-1	15	TRBD2	CASSPLGLVNNEQFF	TGCGCCAGCAGCCCCTTGGGACTAGTCAACAATGAGCAGTTCTTC
.	TRBV6-5	TRBJ2-7	14	TRBD2	CASSHQRELHEQYF	TGTGCCAGCAGCCACCAGCGGGAGCTCCACGAGCAGTACTTC
.	TRBV7-3	TRBJ2-1	15	.	CASSLDQGGYNEQFF	TGTGCCAGCAGCTTAGACCAGGGGGGCTACAATGAGCAGTTCTTC
.	TRBV5-6	TRBJ2-3	15	.	CASSDWTAGTDTQYF	TGTGCCAGCAGTGATTGGACAGCCGGCACAGATACGCAGTATTTT
.	TRBV28	TRBJ1-1	11	.	CASSRQTQAFF	TGTGCCAGCAGTCGACAGACCCAAGCTTTCTTT
.	TRBV7-6	TRBJ1-5	15	TRBD1	CASSSGTGINQPQHF	TGTGCCAGCAGCTCGGGGACAGGGATTAATCAGCCCCAGCATTTT
.	TRBV12-3/TRBV12-4	TRBJ2-3	12	.	CASSQSRDTQYF	TGTGCCAGCAGCCAATCTAGGGATACGCAGTATTTT
.	TRBV21-1	TRBJ2-1	16	.	CASRGQLAGGPHEQFF	TGTGCCAGCAGGGGACAACTAGCGGGAGGGCCCCATGAGCAGTTCTTC
once	TRBV5-1	TRBJ1-6	13	.	CASSLGRDRPLHF	TGCGCCAGCAGCCTCGGACGAGATAGACCCCTCCACTTT
.	TRBV6-1	TRBJ2-5	19	TRBD1	CASSGNRGKIGLPLETQYF	TGTGCCAGCAGTGGAAACAGGGGGAAAATCGGGCTACCATTAGAGACCCAGTACTTC
.	TRBV7-2	TRBJ2-1	17	.	CASSLVAAPSSYNEQFF	TGTGCCAGCAGCTTAGTGGCAGCACCAAGCTCCTACAATGAGCAGTTCTTC
.	TRBV3-1/TRBV3-2	TRBJ2-5	13	.	CASSAGLPETQYF	TGTGCCAGCAGCGCCGGACTACCTGAGACCCAGTACTTC
few	TRBV30	TRBJ2-7	12	.	CAWRAGTYEQYF	TGTGCCTGGAGGGCAGGCACCTACGAGCAGTACTTC
.	TRBV11-2	TRBJ1-2	12	.	CASSLVSVGYTF	TGTGCCAGCAGCTTAGTATCTGTGGGCTACACCTTC
once	TRBV12-3/TRBV12-4	TRBJ2-5	11	.	CASSRGETQYF	TGTGCCAGCAGTCGAGGAGAGACCCAGTACTTC
.	TRBV6-5	TRBJ2-2	16	.	CASSSSGTTRSGELFF	TGTGCCAGCAGTTCCTCAGGGACAACGAGGTCCGGGGAGCTGTTTTTT
.	TRBV7-2	TRBJ2-2	13	.	CASSLGFTGELFF	TGTGCCAGCAGCTTAGGGTTCACCGGGGAGCTGTTTTTT
.	TRBV6-5	TRBJ2-2	16	TRBD2	CASSYGVAGNTGELFF	TGTGCCAGCAGTTATGGGGTAGCGGGGAACACCGGGGAGCTGTTTTTT
.	TRBV29-1	TRBJ1-2	12	.	CSARRGIYGYTF	TGCAGCGCCCGGCGGGGGATCTATGGCTACACCTTC
.	TRBV7-9	TRBJ2-1	13	.	CASTPSSYNEQFF	TGTGCCAGTACTCCAAGCTCCTACAATGAGCAGTTCTTC
.	TRBV5-1	TRBJ2-2	15	TRBD1	CASSPRTGTSGELFF	TGCGCCAGCAGCCCCCGGACAGGGACGAGCGGGGAGCTGTTTTTT
once	TRBV19	TRBJ2-7	16	TRBD1	CASSVLSGQGAYEQYF	TGTGCCAGTAGTGTACTATCGGGACAGGGGGCCTACGAGCAGTACTTC
.	TRBV30	TRBJ2-3	14	TRBD2	CAWSVRGSKYTQYF	TGTGCCTGGAGTGTACGCGGGAGTAAATATACGCAGTATTTT
.	TRBV5-4	TRBJ2-5	16	.	CASRPESSRRQETQYF	TGTGCCAGCAGGCCCGAGAGCTCGCGGAGGCAAGAGACCCAGTACTTC
.	TRBV3-1/TRBV3-2	TRBJ2-5	13	TRBD1	CASSRDRGETQYF	TGTGCCAGCAGCCGAGACAGGGGAGAGACCCAGTACTTC
.	TRBV7-9	TRBJ2-7	15	TRBD2	CASSLAGGSFYEQYF	TGTGCCAGCAGCTTAGCTGGCGGGAGTTTCTACGAGCAGTACTTC
.	TRBV6-5	TRBJ1-2	13	TRBD1	CASPRTGGLGYTF	TGTGCCAGCCCAAGGACAGGGGGCCTTGGCTACACCTTC
.	TRBV28	TRBJ2-1	15	.	CASSPGTSIHNEQFF	TGTGCCAGCAGTCCCGGGACAAGCATTCACAATGAGCAGTTCTTC
.	TRBV28	TRBJ1-6	16	.	CASSITGSGGWSPLHF	TGTGCCAGCAGCATCACAGGGAGTGGGGGGTGGTCACCCCTCCACTTT
.	TRBV28	TRBJ2-1	13	.	CASSSYSHNEQFF	TGTGCCAGCAGTTCCTATAGTCACAATGAGCAGTTCTTC
.	TRBV29-1	TRBJ2-1	15	.	CSVDSRGADYNEQFF	TGCAGCGTTGATAGTCGGGGTGCCGACTACAATGAGCAGTTCTTC
.	TRBV5-1	TRBJ1-1	17	.	CASSLDRVIRIGTEAFF	TGCGCCAGCAGCTTGGACAGGGTAATAAGGATAGGAACTGAAGCTTTCTTT
.	TRBV19	TRBJ1-1	13	.	CASSLRGVTEAFF	TGTGCCAGTAGTCTACGGGGCGTCACTGAAGCTTTCTTT
.	TRBV10-3	TRBJ2-7	13	TRBD1	CAISEKTGQSEYF	TGTGCCATCAGTGAGAAGACGGGACAGTCCGAGTACTTC
.	TRBV10-1	TRBJ2-1	17	.	CASTPPGAESSYNEQFF	TGCGCCAGCACCCCCCCCGGGGCAGAGAGCTCCTACAATGAGCAGTTCTTC
.	TRBV11-2	TRBJ2-7	11	.	CASSLNYEQYF	TGTGCCAGCAGCTTGAATTACGAGCAGTACTTC
.	TRBV6-5	TRBJ2-1	13	.	CASRSPQGHEQFF	TGCGCCAGCAGGTCTCCCCAGGGCCATGAGCAGTTCTTC
.	TRBV15	TRBJ1-2	16	TRBD1	CATSRGLDRTYYGYTF	TGTGCCACCAGCAGAGGACTGGACAGGACGTACTATGGCTACACCTTC
.	TRBV4-1	TRBJ2-5	15	.	CASSQDPSSGGTQYF	TGCGCCAGCAGCCAAGACCCCAGCTCTGGGGGGACCCAGTACTTC
.	TRBV13	TRBJ2-5	14	TRBD1	CASSLRDREETQYF	TGTGCCAGCAGCTTACGGGACAGGGAAGAGACCCAGTACTTC
.	TRBV19	TRBJ1-6	14	TRBD1	CASSVTGGGSPLHF	TGTGCCAGTAGTGTGACAGGGGGCGGGTCACCCCTCCACTTT
.	TRBV9	TRBJ2-5	16	TRBD1	CASSVPGTGDRETQYF	TGTGCCAGCAGCGTCCCCGGGACAGGGGACAGAGAGACCCAGTACTTC
.	TRBV2	TRBJ2-2	15	TRBD1	CASSGTGGPTGELFF	TGTGCCAGCAGTGGGACAGGGGGGCCCACCGGGGAGCTGTTTTTT
.	TRBV7-9	TRBJ1-2	14	TRBD1	CASSFDRGRGGYTF	TGTGCCAGCAGCTTCGACAGGGGAAGGGGAGGCTACACCTTC
.	TRBV4-3	TRBJ1-1	15	TRBD1	CASSRSQGDGTEAFF	TGCGCCAGCAGCCGCAGTCAGGGGGATGGCACTGAAGCTTTCTTT
.	TRBV5-8	TRBJ1-2	13	.	CASSFSEAYGYTF	TGTGCCAGCAGCTTCTCAGAGGCGTACGGCTACACCTTC
.	TRBV28	TRBJ1-2	15	.	CASSPPGRPNYGYTF	TGTGCCAGCAGTCCCCCAGGGCGGCCTAACTATGGCTACACCTTC
.	TRBV6-5	TRBJ2-7	14	.	CASSYAGPTYEQYF	TGTGCCAGCAGTTACGCGGGACCAACTTACGAGCAGTACTTC
.	TRBV12-3/TRBV12-4	TRBJ2-2	13	.	CASTTNRVGELFF	TGTGCCAGCACAACAAACCGAGTCGGGGAGCTGTTTTTT
.	TRBV5-1	TRBJ1-1	15	.	CASSPGASQNTEAFF	TGCGCCAGCAGCCCGGGGGCCTCACAGAACACTGAAGCTTTCTTT
.	TRBV20-1	TRBJ1-4	11	TRBD1	CSANRGEKLFF	TGCAGTGCCAACAGGGGAGAAAAACTGTTTTTT
.	TRBV9	TRBJ2-7	13	.	CASSVDVGAAQYF	TGTGCCAGCAGCGTAGACGTAGGGGCGGCGCAGTACTTC
.	TRBV7-3	TRBJ2-7	13	.	CASSLQGYHEQYF	TGTGCCAGCAGCTTACAAGGGTACCACGAGCAGTACTTC
.	TRBV5-4	TRBJ2-7	15	.	CASSGAGESSYEQYF	TGTGCCAGCAGCGGGGCCGGGGAATCCTCCTACGAGCAGTACTTC
.	TRBV10-1	TRBJ2-7	15	.	CASGEEAARGIEQYF	TGCGCCAGCGGAGAAGAGGCGGCCAGGGGCATCGAGCAGTACTTC